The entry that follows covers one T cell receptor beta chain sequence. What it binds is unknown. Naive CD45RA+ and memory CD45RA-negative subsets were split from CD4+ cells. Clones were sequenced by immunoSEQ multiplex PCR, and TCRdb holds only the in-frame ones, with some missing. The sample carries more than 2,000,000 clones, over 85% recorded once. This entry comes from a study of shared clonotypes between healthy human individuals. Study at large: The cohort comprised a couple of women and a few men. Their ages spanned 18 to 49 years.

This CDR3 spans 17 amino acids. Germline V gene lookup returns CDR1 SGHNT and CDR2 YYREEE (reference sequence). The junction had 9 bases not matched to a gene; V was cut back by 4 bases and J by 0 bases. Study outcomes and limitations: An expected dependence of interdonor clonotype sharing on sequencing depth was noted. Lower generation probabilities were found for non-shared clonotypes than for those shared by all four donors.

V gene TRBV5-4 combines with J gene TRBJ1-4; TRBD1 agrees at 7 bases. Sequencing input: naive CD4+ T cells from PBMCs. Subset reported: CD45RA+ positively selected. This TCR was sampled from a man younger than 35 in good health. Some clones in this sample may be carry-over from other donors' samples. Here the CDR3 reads CASSQVGQRSTNEKLFF. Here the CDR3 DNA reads TGTGCCAGCAGCCAAGTGGGACAGAGATCAACTAATGAAAAACTGTTTTTT.